The sequence of this T cell receptor beta chain was determined in a study of breast tumors, draining lymph nodes, adjacent tissues. MiXCR, applied by TCRdb to the multiplex PCR reads, yields one record per CDR3 protein. The sample carries around 230,000 distinct CDR3 sequences, less than 45% recorded once. To note about this clonotype: Lacking the conserved final phenylalanine or tryptophan, this CDR3 likely reflects a read error.

The lymph nodes were axillary draining lymph nodes from breast cancer patients. CDR3 length: 14 amino acids. The germline V gene encodes CDR1 SGHTA and CDR2 FQGNSA. This clonotype was obtained from a female donor with breast cancer. Some clones in this sample may be carry-over from other donors' samples. Sequenced material: axillary lymph node tissue. The chain has TRBV7-2 and TRBJ1-3; D remains ambiguous. As DNA, the CDR3 is TGTGCTAGCAGCTTAAAACAGTCTGGAAACACCATATATCTT. Protein product: CASSLKQSGNTIYL.